The text below deals with one TCR beta chain. The clone's antigen remains unknown. Nothing much larger sits one base from this clone, and base qualities are not available. This specimen comes from a study of CD8+ T cells in alopecia areata listed by TCRdb under 2018. In terms of the full investigation: Treated patients were enrolled in an open-label pilot trial of oral tofacitinib at 5 to 10 mg twice daily for moderate-to-severe alopecia areata. Patients received tofacitinib for 6 to 18 months and were then followed off drug for 6 months to check for delayed response and recurrence. Disease severity in treated patients was measured with the SALT score, which quantifies the percentage of affected scalp surface area. High-throughput TCRbeta sequencing was used to examine T cell clonal expansion in alopecia areata in both the C3H/HeJ mouse model and human patients. Human TCRbeta sequencing covered scalp tissue and sorted CD4+ and CD8+ peripheral blood T cells from patchy and totalis/universalis alopecia areata patients and healthy controls. Patients on tofacitinib were biopsied at baseline and after 4 and 24 weeks of treatment, and several of the patients also had a later scalp biopsy. Clonality in the scalp was compared among normal scalp (n=4), patchy alopecia areata scalp (n=8), and alopecia totalis/universalis scalp (n=8). RNA was obtained with the PAXgene miRNA kit for fixed scalp, the miRNeasy kit for PBMCs, and the RNeasy kit for mouse skin. immunoSEQ multiplex PCR using 35 Vbeta forward primers and 13 Jbeta reverse primers was used to amplify TCRbeta CDR3 regions.

The sample's time point label, in plain terms: 24 weeks on oral tofacitinib. The sample's treatment or condition label is to be understood as: oral pan-JAK inhibitor, 5-10 mg twice daily. From alopecia areata patients, peripheral blood was collected along with lesional scalp punch biopsies. PBMCs were isolated by density centrifugation and stained for CD3, CD4 and CD8, and CD4+ and CD8+ T cells were sorted on a FACSAria. The library was produced with the immunoSEQ multiplex PCR assay. RNA was extracted from all samples and reverse transcribed into cDNA as template for TCR sequencing. First-strand cDNA was synthesized using SuperScript III with a 2:1 mix of oligo-dT and random hexamers. A synthetic immune receptor repertoire was used to measure amplification bias, and any remaining bias was corrected computationally. For the original study's pipeline: Raw reads were preprocessed to remove errors, and CDR3 was defined by IMGT conventions from the conserved cysteine to phenylalanine. Clonality was computed as 1 minus the Shannon entropy, with the entropy normalized by log2 of the number of productive unique TCRs. Whether scalp clones were CD4 or CD8 was inferred by matching scalp TCRbeta sequences against CD4 and CD8 repertoires sorted from blood. TCRdb took this table from immuneACCESS and kept in-frame rearrangements with V and J called. Such tables lack part of the clones; where checked against another copy, unresolved V genes explain under half of the gap, and the rest is unexplained. Clonal size and the V and J genes are those of that table, whereas D and trimming came from the DNA. This sample lists around 200,000 clones; about three fifths were detected once. The top ten constitute approximately 12% of the sample.

The investigation overall reported the following: Shared TCR sequences between patients were less evident than in mice, which may be partly attributable to HLA diversity in the patient population. Unlike mouse skin, where gammadelta T cells dominate, normal human skin contains resident alphabeta T cells that get sequenced too, which complicates analysis of the scalp TCR repertoire. Scalp clonality and the number of expanded CD8+ clones among the top 100 scalp clones were significantly decreased by tofacitinib. The treated cohort was small, with a single nonresponder, so links between baseline CD8+ expansion and response need larger studies. During tofacitinib treatment, many expanded lesional clones stuck around in both scalp and blood, and this persistence may partly explain why relapse happens after treatment is stopped. Higher clonality and more expanded CD8+ clones were observed in lesional scalp than in normal scalp, particularly in alopecia totalis/universalis, a finding suggestive of antigenic drive.

Including cysteine and phenylalanine, the CDR3 has 15 amino acids. Just the 45-base CDR3 DNA is kept, in frame starting at base 1. Unmatched junction bases come to 8, with V trimmed by 4 bases and J by 9 bases. This specimen consisted of CD8+ T cells sorted from blood, obtained at week 24, from a patient treated with tofacitinib. This TCR came from a human donor with alopecia areata. The chain uses TRBV23-1 and TRBJ2-4; the junction holds 11 bases that match TRBD1. TRBV23-1 is an ORF, with its function uncertain. CDR3 sequence: CASSRGQGARGIQYF. Here is the DNA: TGCGCCAGCAGTCGAGGACAGGGGGCGAGAGGCATTCAGTACTTC.